The entry below gives a single T cell receptor beta chain sequence along with its context. The antigen is unknown. The data were obtained in a study of post-analysis software for immune sequencing data. For the study at large: The study covered relapsing-remitting, secondary progressive and progressive-relapsing courses of multiple sclerosis.

Germline V CDR1 and CDR2: SGHRS, YFSETQ. V lost 2 bases to trimming and J lost 6 bases; unmatched junction nucleotides: 11. The CDR3 length is 18 residues. Whole-study results and caveats: Multiple sclerosis patients had significantly lower normalized Chao1 diversity than controls. When patients were compared with controls, about 5 TRBV segments were more frequent, TRBV5-6, TRBV5-1 and TRBV20-1 among them. With F measure, samples from one preparation batch clustered together strongly.

Prepared TCR beta cDNA libraries contained unique molecular identifiers. Out of 1 to 10 million T cells, about 520,000 cDNA molecules were generated. TCRdb re-analysed the PCR reads in MiXCR, keeping a single row per CDR3 protein. Of some 800,000 distinct CDR3 sequences detected, 46% appear once; the ten largest clones hold roughly 4.9%. The source of this sequence is a girl under 18 with multiple sclerosis. Sequenced: blood. The chain combines TRBV5-1 with TRBJ2-1; TRBD2 agrees at 13 bases. The DNA for the CDR3 is TGCGCCAGCAGCTTCAGACTAGCGGGAGGTGCTTCCGCCAATGAGCAGTTCTTC. Protein: CASSFRLAGGASANEQFF.